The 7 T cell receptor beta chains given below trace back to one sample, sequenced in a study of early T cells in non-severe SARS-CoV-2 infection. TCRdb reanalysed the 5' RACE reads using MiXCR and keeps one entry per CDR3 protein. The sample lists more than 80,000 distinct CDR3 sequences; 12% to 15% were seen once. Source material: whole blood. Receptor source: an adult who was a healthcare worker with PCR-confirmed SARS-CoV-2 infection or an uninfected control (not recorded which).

The CDR3 here is CSARRTSGSTDTQYF. The DNA for the CDR3 is TGCAGTGCTAGGAGGACTAGCGGTAGCACAGATACGCAGTATTTT. V is TRBV20-1 and J is TRBJ2-3, with TRBD2 matching 10 bases. The CDR3 extends over 15 amino acids. With V trimmed by 3 bases and J by 0 bases, 3 bases remained unmatched. The germline gives CDR1 DFQATT, CDR2 SNEGSKA (reference sequence).

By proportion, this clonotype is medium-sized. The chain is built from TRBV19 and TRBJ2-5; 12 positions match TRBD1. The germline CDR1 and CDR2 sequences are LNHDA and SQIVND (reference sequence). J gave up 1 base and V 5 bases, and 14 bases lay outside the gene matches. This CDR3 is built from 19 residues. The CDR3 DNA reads TGTGCCAGTAGTGGACCGGGACAGGGGGCCGTGGAGTTCCAAGAGACCCAGTACTTC. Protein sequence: CASSGPGQGAVEFQETQYF.

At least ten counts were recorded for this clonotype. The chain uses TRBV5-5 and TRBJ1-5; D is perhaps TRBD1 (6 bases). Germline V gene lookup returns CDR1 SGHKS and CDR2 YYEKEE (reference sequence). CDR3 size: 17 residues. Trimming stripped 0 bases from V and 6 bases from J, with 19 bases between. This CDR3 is CASSLDPGHVVIQPQHF. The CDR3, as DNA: TGTGCCAGCAGCTTGGACCCGGGACACGTAGTAATTCAGCCCCAGCATTTT.

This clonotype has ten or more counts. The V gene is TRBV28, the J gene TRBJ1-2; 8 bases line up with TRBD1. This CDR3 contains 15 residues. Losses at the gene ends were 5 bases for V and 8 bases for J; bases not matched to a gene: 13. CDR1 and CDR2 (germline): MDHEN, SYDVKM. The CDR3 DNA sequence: TGTGCCAGCAGTCTTTTGCTTACAGGGGGATACGGCTACACCTTC. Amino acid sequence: CASSLLLTGGYGYTF.

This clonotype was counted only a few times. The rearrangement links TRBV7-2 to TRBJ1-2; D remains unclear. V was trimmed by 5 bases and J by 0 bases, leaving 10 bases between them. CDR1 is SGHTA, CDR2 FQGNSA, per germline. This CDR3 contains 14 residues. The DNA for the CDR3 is TGTGCCAGCAGCCCTTCCGATCCTAACTATGGCTACACCTTC. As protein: CASSPSDPNYGYTF.

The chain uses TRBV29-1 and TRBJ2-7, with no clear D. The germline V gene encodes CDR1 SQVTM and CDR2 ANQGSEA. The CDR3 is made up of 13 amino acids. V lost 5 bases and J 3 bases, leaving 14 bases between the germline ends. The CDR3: CSVLGSSIYEQYF. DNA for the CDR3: TGCAGCGTTCTAGGTTCCAGCATCTACGAGCAGTACTTC.

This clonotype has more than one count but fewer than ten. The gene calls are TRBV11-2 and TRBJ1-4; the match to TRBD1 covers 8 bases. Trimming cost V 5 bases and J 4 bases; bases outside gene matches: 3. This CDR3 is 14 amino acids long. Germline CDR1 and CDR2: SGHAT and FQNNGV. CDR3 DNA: TGTGCCAGCAGCCTCGACAGGGGTAATGAAAAACTGTTTTTT. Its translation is CASSLDRGNEKLFF.